Listed below are T cell receptor beta chains from one sample, sequenced in a study of shared clonotypes between healthy human individuals. Profiled with immunoSEQ multiplex PCR; TCRdb holds only in-frame clones, not every one. Of some 2,000,000 clones listed, approximately 96% are singletons. Sequencing was performed on naive CD4+ T cells sorted from blood. The source is a man between 18 and 35 years old in good health. Both conserved end residues are part of each CDR3. The D gene is left open where the match is weak.

>TRBV2|TRBD1|TRBJ1-5
CASQRDRWSNQPQHF
TGTGCCAGCCAAAGGGACAGATGGAGCAATCAGCCCCAGCATTTT
>TRBV6-1|.|TRBJ2-4
CASTEGVRNIQYF
TGTGCCAGCACCGAAGGGGTACGGAACATTCAGTACTTC
>TRBV10-3|TRBD1|TRBJ1-1
CAAQDRLNTEAFF
TGTGCCGCACAGGACAGGCTGAACACTGAAGCTTTCTTT
>TRBV27|.|TRBJ1-6
CASSLSDGVNSPLHF
TGTGCCAGCAGTTTATCTGATGGGGTTAATTCACCCCTCCACTTT
>TRBV7-2|.|TRBJ1-5
CASSSRNQPQHF
TGTGCCAGCAGCTCCAGAAATCAGCCCCAGCATTTT
>TRBV27|.|TRBJ1-6
CASSSPSINSPLHF
TGTGCCAGCAGTTCCCCCAGTATTAATTCACCCCTCCACTTT
>TRBV12-5|TRBD2|TRBJ2-5
CASGLGTSGRGETQYF
TGTGCTAGTGGTTTGGGGACTAGCGGAAGGGGCGAGACCCAGTACTTC
>TRBV19|.|TRBJ1-1
CASKLEGFTEAFF
TGTGCCAGTAAATTGGAGGGATTCACTGAAGCTTTCTTT
>TRBV5-1|TRBD2|TRBJ2-3
CASTREFGTDTQYF
TGCGCCAGCACGCGGGAGTTCGGCACAGATACGCAGTATTTT
>TRBV7-7|.|TRBJ2-5
CASSFGAQETQYF
TGTGCTAGCAGCTTTGGGGCCCAAGAGACCCAGTACTTC
>TRBV5-4|.|TRBJ2-1
CASSLAFGGHTYNEQFF
TGTGCCAGCAGCTTGGCCTTTGGCGGCCATACCTACAATGAGCAGTTCTTC
>TRBV19|.|TRBJ1-4
CASTDSYGQNEKLFF
TGTGCCAGTACCGACTCGTATGGGCAGAATGAAAAACTGTTTTTT
>TRBV20-1|.|TRBJ2-1
CSAAGSDEQFF
TGCAGTGCTGCCGGATCTGATGAGCAGTTCTTC
>TRBV11-2|TRBD1|TRBJ1-3
CASRPTGAGNTIYF
TGTGCCAGCAGACCGACAGGGGCTGGAAACACCATATATTTT
>TRBV9|TRBD1|TRBJ1-1
CASSIPWDRGNTEAFF
TGTGCCAGCAGCATCCCATGGGACAGGGGGAACACTGAAGCTTTCTTT
>TRBV2|.|TRBJ2-1
CASSGGSENEQFF
TGTGCCAGCAGTGGCGGTAGCGAGAATGAGCAGTTCTTC
>TRBV5-1|TRBD2|TRBJ2-5
CASSRTPPGRGNTIQETQYF
TGCGCCAGCAGTCGAACTCCTCCGGGGCGGGGGAACACGATCCAAGAGACCCAGTACTTC